This T cell receptor (beta chain) was identified during a study of response to subunit inactivated influenza vaccine. Study-wide points: The authors suggested that every seasonal influenza vaccination recruits few new T cells.

For this clonotype: Its target is not known.

From the RT-PCR reads, TCRdb called clonotypes with MiXCR, one entry per CDR3 protein. In the table there are more than 700,000 distinct CDR3 sequences, 21% of which are singletons. The specimen comprised PBMCs from blood, sampled approximately 5 days after vaccination. The sequence was collected from a man aged 50-59 years who received an inactivated influenza vaccine.

CDR3 DNA sequence: TGCAGTGGTTCCCGAACTACAGATACGCAGTATTTT. This gives the protein CSGSRTTDTQYF. The V call is TRBV20-1, the J call TRBJ2-3; D not certain. V was shortened by 7 bases and J by 3 bases, with 11 bases between the two germline ends. The CDR3 is 12 residues long. Germline CDR1 and CDR2: DFQATT and SNEGSKA (reference sequence).